Each of the 14 T cell receptor beta chains below was sequenced from the same sample in a study of T cells after yellow fever vaccination. TCRdb reprocessed the 5' RACE reads via MiXCR and lists one record per CDR3 protein. The data show approximately 580,000 distinct CDR3 sequences, roughly a sixth seen once. The source was PBMCs, collected less than 6 days after the first yellow fever vaccination. The receptors stem from a man aged 18-30 years who received the YFV17D yellow fever vaccine.

The chain recombines TRBV6-5 with TRBJ1-1; 9 bases line up with TRBD1. This CDR3 is 16 amino acids long. Trimming removed 2 bases from V and 4 bases from J; junction bases left unmatched: 8. In germline, CDR1 is MNHEY, CDR2 SVGAGI. This CDR3 is CASSYLRTGASTEAFF. For the CDR3, the DNA is TGTGCCAGCAGTTACCTGCGGACAGGGGCCTCCACTGAAGCTTTCTTT.

V gene TRBV7-2 combines with J gene TRBJ1-2; D may be TRBD1 (6 bases). This CDR3 is 15 amino acids long. V was clipped by 5 bases and J by 7 bases, with 20 bases between them. Germline V gene data show CDR1 as SGHTA and CDR2 as FQGNSA. DNA of the CDR3: TGTGCCAGCAGCCAGTTCGGTAGCAGGGGTGGTGGCTACACCTTC. Its translation is CASSQFGSRGGGYTF.

The CDR3 loop is CSVEARGLADTQYF. The CDR3 DNA follows: TGCAGCGTTGAAGCCAGGGGGCTGGCAGATACGCAGTATTTT. The chain has TRBV29-1 and TRBJ2-3, with TRBD1 matching 8 bases. J gave up 4 bases and V 1 base, and 4 bases lay outside the gene matches. Germline CDR1 is SQVTM and CDR2 is ANQGSEA. The CDR3 contains 14 residues.

This chain links TRBV24-1 with TRBJ2-1, with D tentatively TRBD2 (6 bases). Per the germline V gene, CDR1 is KGHDR and CDR2 is SFDVKD. V gave up 3 bases and J gave up 6 bases, with 14 bases separating them. The CDR3 spans 15 residues. DNA for the CDR3: TGTGCCACCAGTGATGAGACTAGGGGCGGCAATGAGCAGTTCTTC. The encoded protein is CATSDETRGGNEQFF.

The V gene is TRBV20-1, the J gene TRBJ2-3; tentatively, D is TRBD2 (5 bases). The germline V gene has CDR1 DFQATT and CDR2 SNEGSKA (reference sequence). The CDR3 totals 16 residues. The V end was cut by 0 bases, the J end by 6 bases, with 19 bases between. In DNA, the CDR3 is TGCAGTGCTAGAGATCCAAGCGGTTCTGAATTCGATACGCAGTATTTT. Translation: CSARDPSGSEFDTQYF.

V gene TRBV6-1 combines with J gene TRBJ2-7, with a possible D match to TRBD2 (6 bases). The ends were cut back, 0 bases at V and 0 bases at J, with 18 bases in the middle. Germline V gene data show CDR1 as MNHNS and CDR2 as SASEGT. This CDR3 region has 18 residues. The CDR3 DNA reads TGTGCCAGCAGTGAAGCCGGGAGACAGTCTTCTAGCTCCTACGAGCAGTACTTC. This translates into CASSEAGRQSSSSYEQYF.

V gene TRBV5-5 combines with J gene TRBJ1-3; the D is unclear. V lost 4 bases to trimming and J lost 4 bases, with 18 bases between them. The CDR3 covers 16 residues. CDR1 and CDR2 (germline): SGHKS, YYEKEE (reference sequence). CDR3 nucleotides: TGTGCCAGCAGCGTGCCGAGACGAACGGGAGGAAACACCATATATTTT. Translated, it gives CASSVPRRTGGNTIYF. The entire variable domain, with the rest obtained from reference TRBV5-5 and TRBJ1-3, is as follows: DAGVTQSPTHLIKTRGQQVTLRCSPISGHKSVSWYQQVLGQGPQFIFQYYEKEERGRGNFPDRFSARQFPNYSSELNVNALLLGDSALYLCASSVPRRTGGNTIYFGEGSWLTVV.

The chain couples TRBV5-1 to TRBJ2-6; maybe TRBD2 (5 bases). CDR1 is SGHRS and CDR2 is YFSETQ in the germline V gene. Deletions cut 5 bases from V and 4 bases from J, with 19 bases between. The CDR3 has 17 amino acids. The CDR3 DNA follows: TGCGCCAGCAGGGAGGACTTGCGCTCTGGGGGGGCCAACGTCCTGACTTTC. Protein sequence: CASREDLRSGGANVLTF.

The rearrangement uses TRBV6-2 or TRBV6-3 and TRBJ1-1; perhaps TRBD1 as D (5 bases). Germline V gives CDR1 MNHEY, CDR2 SVGEGT. With 6 bases removed from V and 5 bases from J, the gap between germline ends came to 16 bases. The CDR3 spans 14 residues. CDR3 sequence reads: CASRVGGAWTEAFF. CDR3 bases: TGTGCCAGCAGGGTAGGAGGGGCATGGACTGAAGCTTTCTTT.

This clonotype turned up a few times. This sequence joins TRBV20-1 and TRBJ2-7, with a tentative D call TRBD2 (5 bases). The CDR3 runs 14 residues. The V gene's germline CDR1 is DFQATT and CDR2 SNEGSKA (reference sequence). Trimming cost V 0 bases and J 1 base, with 10 bases left between them. The chain's CDR3 is CSARDLGSSYEQYF. DNA for the CDR3: TGCAGTGCTAGAGATCTGGGGAGTTCCTACGAGCAGTACTTC.

The V call is TRBV5-5, the J call TRBJ1-2, with a tentative D call TRBD1 (5 bases). Germline CDR1 and CDR2: SGHKS and YYEKEE (reference sequence). The CDR3 consists of 15 residues. V lost 2 bases to trimming and J lost 7 bases, with 18 bases between them. DNA of the CDR3: TGTGCCAGCAGCTTCGGGGCGGGGTATGAGGTTGGCTACACCTTC. Translation: CASSFGAGYEVGYTF.

The genes are TRBV20-1 and TRBJ2-5, with 8 bases matching TRBD2. CDR1 is DFQATT and CDR2 is SNEGSKA in the germline V gene (reference sequence). V trimming: 4 bases; J trimming: 0 bases; junction bases outside the gene matches: 7. This CDR3 comprises 15 residues. CDR3 in DNA: TGCAGTGCTACCCGGTCTAGCGGGTACCAAGAGACCCAGTACTTC. It yields the protein CSATRSSGYQETQYF.

This clonotype showed up just a few times. V gene TRBV20-1 combines with J gene TRBJ2-3; 7 bases fit TRBD1. Germline V gene sequence: CDR1 DFQATT, CDR2 SNEGSKA (reference sequence). This CDR3 region has 15 residues. J gave up 1 base and V 0 bases, and 4 bases lay outside the gene matches. The CDR3 bases are TGCAGTGCTAGAGACCACAGGGGCGGCACAGATACGCAGTATTTT. As protein: CSARDHRGGTDTQYF.

This clonotype was recorded a few times. The rearrangement joins TRBV6-5 to TRBJ1-5, with D unresolved. Germline CDR1 MNHEY, CDR2 SVGAGI. The CDR3 is 14 residues long. Trimming left V 4 bases short and J 6 bases short, with 13 bases between. CDR3 nucleotide sequence: TGTGCCAGCAGTTCATCAGTCGCGGGTCAGCCCCAGCATTTT. The encoded protein is CASSSSVAGQPQHF.